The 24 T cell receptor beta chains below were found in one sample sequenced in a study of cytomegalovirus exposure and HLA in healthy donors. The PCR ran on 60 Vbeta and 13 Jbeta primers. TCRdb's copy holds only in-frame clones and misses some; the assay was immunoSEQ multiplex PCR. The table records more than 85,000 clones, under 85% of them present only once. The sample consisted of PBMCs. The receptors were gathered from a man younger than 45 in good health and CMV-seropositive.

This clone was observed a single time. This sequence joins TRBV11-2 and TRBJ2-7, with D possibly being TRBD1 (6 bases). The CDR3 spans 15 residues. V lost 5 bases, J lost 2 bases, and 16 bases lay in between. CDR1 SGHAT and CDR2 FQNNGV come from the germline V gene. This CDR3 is CASSLQGSFTYEQYF. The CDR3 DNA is TGTGCCAGCAGCCTACAGGGTTCCTTTACCTACGAGCAGTACTTC.

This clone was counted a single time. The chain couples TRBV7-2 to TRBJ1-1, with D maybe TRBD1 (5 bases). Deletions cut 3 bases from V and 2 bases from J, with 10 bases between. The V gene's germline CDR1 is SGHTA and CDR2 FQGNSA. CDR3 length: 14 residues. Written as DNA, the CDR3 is TGTGCCAGCAGCTTTGGAGGGGCAAACACTGAAGCTTTCTTT. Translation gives CASSFGGANTEAFF.

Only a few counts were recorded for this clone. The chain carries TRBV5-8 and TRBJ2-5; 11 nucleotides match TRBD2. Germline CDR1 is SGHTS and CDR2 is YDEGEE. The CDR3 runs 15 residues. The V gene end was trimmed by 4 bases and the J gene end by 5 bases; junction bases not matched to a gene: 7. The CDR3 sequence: CASSPSGGLLETQYF. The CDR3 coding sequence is TGTGCCAGCAGCCCTAGCGGGGGGCTCCTTGAGACCCAGTACTTC. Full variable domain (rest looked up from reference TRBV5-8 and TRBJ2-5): EAGVTQSPTHLIKTRGQQATLRCSPISGHTSVYWYQQALGLGLQFLLWYDEGEERNRGNFPPRFSGRQFPNYSSELNVNALELEDSALYLCASSPSGGLLETQYFGPGTRLLVL.

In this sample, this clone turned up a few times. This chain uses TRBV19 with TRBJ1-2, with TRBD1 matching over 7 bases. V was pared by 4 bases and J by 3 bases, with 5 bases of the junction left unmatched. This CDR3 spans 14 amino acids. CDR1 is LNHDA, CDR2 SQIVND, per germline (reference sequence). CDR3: CASSRQGPHYGYTF. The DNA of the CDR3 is TGTGCCAGTAGTAGACAGGGCCCTCACTATGGCTACACCTTC. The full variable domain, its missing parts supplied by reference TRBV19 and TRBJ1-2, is DGGITQSPKYLFRKEGQNVTLSCEQNLNHDAMYWYRQDPGQGLRLIYYSQIVNDFQKGDIAEGYSVSREKKESFPLTVTSAQKNPTAFYLCASSRQGPHYGYTFGSGTRLTVV.

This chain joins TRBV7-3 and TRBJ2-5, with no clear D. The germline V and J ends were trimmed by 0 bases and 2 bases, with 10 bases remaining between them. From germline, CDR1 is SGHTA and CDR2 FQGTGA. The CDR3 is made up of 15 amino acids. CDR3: CASSLTSSQQETQYF. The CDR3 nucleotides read TGTGCCAGCAGCTTAACGTCATCCCAGCAAGAGACCCAGTACTTC.

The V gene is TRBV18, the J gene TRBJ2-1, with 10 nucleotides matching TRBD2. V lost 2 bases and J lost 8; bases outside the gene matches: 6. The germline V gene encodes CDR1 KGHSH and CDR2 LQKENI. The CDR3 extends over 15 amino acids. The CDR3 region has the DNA TGTGCCAGCTCACCAGCCAGCGGGGGGGCCTATGAGCAGTTCTTC. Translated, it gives CASSPASGGAYEQFF.

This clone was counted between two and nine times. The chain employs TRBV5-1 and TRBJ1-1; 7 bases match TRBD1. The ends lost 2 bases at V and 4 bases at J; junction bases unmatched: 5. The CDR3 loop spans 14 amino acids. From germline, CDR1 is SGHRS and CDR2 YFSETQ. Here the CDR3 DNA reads TGCGCCAGCAGCTTACAGGGGTTTCGCACTGAAGCTTTCTTT. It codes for CASSLQGFRTEAFF.

CDR3 loop: CASSLPINANTQYF. CDR3 bases: TGTGCCAGCAGCCTCCCTATAAACGCGAATACGCAGTATTTT. The chain recombines TRBV7-6 with TRBJ2-3, with unresolved D. Germline V gives CDR1 SGHVS, CDR2 FNYEAQ. The CDR3 runs 14 residues. Trimming removed 5 bases from V and 7 bases from J, with 16 bases in between.

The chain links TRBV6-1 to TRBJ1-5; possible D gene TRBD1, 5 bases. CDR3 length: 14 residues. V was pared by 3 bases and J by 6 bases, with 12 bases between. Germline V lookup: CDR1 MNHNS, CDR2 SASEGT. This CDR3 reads CASSEWAGPQPQHF. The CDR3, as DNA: TGTGCCAGCAGTGAGTGGGCAGGGCCTCAGCCCCAGCATTTT.

CDR3 in DNA: TGCGCCAGCAGCCAAGACGCAATCAGGGGGCGGTACACTGAAGCTTTCTTT. It specifies CASSQDAIRGRYTEAFF. The chain couples TRBV4-3 to TRBJ1-1, with TRBD1 matching 8 bases. The CDR3 runs to 17 residues. Looked up from germline, CDR1 is LGHNA and CDR2 is YSLEER. V was pared by 0 bases and J by 3 bases, with 9 bases of the junction left unmatched.

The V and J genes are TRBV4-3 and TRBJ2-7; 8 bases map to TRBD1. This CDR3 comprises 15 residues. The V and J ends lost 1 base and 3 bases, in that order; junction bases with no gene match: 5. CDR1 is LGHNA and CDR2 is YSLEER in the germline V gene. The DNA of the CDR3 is TGCGCCAGCAGCCAAGGCAGGGGGCCCGACTACGAGCAGTACTTC. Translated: CASSQGRGPDYEQYF.

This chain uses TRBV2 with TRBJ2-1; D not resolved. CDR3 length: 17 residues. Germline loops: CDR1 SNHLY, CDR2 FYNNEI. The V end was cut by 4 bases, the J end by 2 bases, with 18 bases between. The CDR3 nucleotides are TGTGCCAGCAGTGCGTTCCTTGTTAGAGGAACCTACAATGAGCAGTTCTTC. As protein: CASSAFLVRGTYNEQFF.

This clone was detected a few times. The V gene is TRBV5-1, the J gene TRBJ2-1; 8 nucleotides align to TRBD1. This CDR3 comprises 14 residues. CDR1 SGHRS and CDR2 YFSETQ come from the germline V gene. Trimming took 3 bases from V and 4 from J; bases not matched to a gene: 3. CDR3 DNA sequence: TGCGCCAGCAGCTCATACAGGGGGTACAATGAGCAGTTCTTC. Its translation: CASSSYRGYNEQFF.

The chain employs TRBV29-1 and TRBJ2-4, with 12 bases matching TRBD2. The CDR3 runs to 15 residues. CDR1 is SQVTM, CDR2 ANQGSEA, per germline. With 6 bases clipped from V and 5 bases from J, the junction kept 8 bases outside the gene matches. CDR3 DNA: TGCAGCGTAGCCCGACTAGCGGGGGACCAAAACATTCAGTACTTC. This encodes CSVARLAGDQNIQYF.

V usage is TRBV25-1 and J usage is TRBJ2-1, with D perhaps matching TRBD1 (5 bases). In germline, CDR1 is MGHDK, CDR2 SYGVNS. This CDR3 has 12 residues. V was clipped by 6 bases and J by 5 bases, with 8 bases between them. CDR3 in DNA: TGTGCCAGCAGCATACAGGACAATGAGCAGTTCTTC. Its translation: CASSIQDNEQFF.

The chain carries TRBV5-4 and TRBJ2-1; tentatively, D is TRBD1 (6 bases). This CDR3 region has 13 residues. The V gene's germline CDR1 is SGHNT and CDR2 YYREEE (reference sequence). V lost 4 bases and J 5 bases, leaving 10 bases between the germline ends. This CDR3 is CASSLGTNNEQFF. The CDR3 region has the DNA TGTGCCAGCAGCCTCGGGACAAACAATGAGCAGTTCTTC.

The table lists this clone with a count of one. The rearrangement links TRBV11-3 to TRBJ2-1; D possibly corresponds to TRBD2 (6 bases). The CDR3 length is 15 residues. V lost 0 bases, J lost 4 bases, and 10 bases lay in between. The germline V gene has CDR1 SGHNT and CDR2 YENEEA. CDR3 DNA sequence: TGTGCCAGCAGCTTAGATCTGGCGGGATACAATGAGCAGTTCTTC. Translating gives CASSLDLAGYNEQFF.

The CDR3: CASSIAVRERTEAFF. The DNA for the CDR3 is TGTGCCAGTAGTATAGCTGTCAGGGAAAGGACTGAAGCTTTCTTT. The V gene is TRBV19, the J gene TRBJ1-1, with a weak D call TRBD1 (5 bases). CDR1 is LNHDA and CDR2 is SQIVND in the germline V gene (reference sequence). CDR3 length equals 15 residues. The germline V and J ends were trimmed by 1 base and 5 bases, with 14 bases remaining between them.

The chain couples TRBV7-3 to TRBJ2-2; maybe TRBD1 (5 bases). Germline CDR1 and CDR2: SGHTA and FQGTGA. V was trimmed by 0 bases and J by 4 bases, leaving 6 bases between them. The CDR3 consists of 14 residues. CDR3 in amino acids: CASSLTGVTGELFF. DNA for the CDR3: TGTGCCAGCAGCTTAACAGGGGTCACCGGGGAGCTGTTTTTT.

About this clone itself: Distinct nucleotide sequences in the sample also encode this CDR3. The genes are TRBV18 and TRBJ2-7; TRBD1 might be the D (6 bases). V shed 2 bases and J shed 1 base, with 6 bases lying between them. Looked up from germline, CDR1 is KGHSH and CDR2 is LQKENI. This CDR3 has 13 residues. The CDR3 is CASSPGQSYEQYF. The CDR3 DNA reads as TGTGCCAGCTCACCAGGACAGTCCTACGAGCAGTACTTC. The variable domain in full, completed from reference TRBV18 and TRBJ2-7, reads NAGVMQNPRHLVRRRGQEARLRCSPMKGHSHVYWYRQLPEEGLKFMVYLQKENIIDESGMPKERFSAEFPKEGPSILRIQQVVRGDSAAYFCASSPGQSYEQYFGPGTRLTVT.

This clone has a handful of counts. The CDR3 sequence: CASSLGFRGEQYF. CDR3 sequence (DNA): TGTGCCAGCAGCTTAGGATTCAGGGGCGAGCAGTACTTC. The gene calls are TRBV7-8 and TRBJ2-7, with D perhaps TRBD1 (6 bases). Trimming removed 1 base at V and 6 bases at J, with 10 bases between. The CDR3 runs 13 residues. From germline, CDR1 is SGHVS and CDR2 FQNEAQ.

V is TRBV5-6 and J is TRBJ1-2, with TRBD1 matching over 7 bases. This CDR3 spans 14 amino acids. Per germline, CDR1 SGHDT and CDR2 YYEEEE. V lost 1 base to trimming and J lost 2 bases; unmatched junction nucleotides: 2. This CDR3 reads CASSLPGGNYGYTF. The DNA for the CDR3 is TGTGCCAGCAGCTTGCCAGGGGGGAACTATGGCTACACCTTC.

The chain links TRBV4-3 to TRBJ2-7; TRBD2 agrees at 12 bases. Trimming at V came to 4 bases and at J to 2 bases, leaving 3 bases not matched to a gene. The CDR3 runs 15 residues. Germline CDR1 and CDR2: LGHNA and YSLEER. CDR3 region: CASSPRTSGAYEQYF. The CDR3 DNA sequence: TGCGCCAGCAGCCCGAGGACTAGCGGGGCCTACGAGCAGTACTTC.

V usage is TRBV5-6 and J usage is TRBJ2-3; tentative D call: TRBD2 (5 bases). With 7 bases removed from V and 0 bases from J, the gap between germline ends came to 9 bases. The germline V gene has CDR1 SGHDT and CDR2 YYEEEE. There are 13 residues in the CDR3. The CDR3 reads CASQVASTDTQYF. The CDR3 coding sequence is TGTGCCAGCCAGGTAGCGAGCACAGATACGCAGTATTTT.